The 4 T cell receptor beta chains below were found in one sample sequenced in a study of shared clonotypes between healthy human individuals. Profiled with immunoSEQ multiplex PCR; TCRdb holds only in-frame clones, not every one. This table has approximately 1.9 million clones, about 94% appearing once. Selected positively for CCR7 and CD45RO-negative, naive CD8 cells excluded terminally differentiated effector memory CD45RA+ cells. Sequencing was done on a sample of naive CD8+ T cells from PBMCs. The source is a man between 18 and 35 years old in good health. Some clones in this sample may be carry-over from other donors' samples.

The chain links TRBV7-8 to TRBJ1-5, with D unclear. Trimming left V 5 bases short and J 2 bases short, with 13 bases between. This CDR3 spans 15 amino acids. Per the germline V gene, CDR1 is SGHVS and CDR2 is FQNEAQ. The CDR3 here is CASSPEVYGNQPQHF. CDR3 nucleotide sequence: TGTGCCAGCAGCCCGGAGGTGTATGGCAATCAGCCCCAGCATTTT.

In DNA form, the CDR3 reads TGTGCCAGCAGGCCAGATCTAGCGGGAGACTACAATGAGCAGTTCTTC. Protein product: CASRPDLAGDYNEQFF. The gene calls are TRBV28 and TRBJ2-1, with TRBD2 identical over 10 bases. The germline CDR1 and CDR2 sequences are MDHEN and SYDVKM. The CDR3 runs 16 residues. J gave up 3 bases and V 6 bases, and 8 bases lay outside the gene matches.

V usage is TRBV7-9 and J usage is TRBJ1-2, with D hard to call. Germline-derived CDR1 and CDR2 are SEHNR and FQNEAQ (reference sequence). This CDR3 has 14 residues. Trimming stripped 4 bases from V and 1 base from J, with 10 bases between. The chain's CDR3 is CASSSPSVNYGYTF. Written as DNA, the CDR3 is TGTGCCAGCAGCTCCCCTTCGGTTAACTATGGCTACACCTTC.

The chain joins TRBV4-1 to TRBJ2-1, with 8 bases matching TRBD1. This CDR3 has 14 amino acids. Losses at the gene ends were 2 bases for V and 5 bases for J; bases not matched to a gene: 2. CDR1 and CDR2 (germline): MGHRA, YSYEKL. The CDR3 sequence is CASSQPTGDNEQFF. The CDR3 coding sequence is TGCGCCAGCAGCCAACCGACAGGGGACAATGAGCAGTTCTTC.